This T cell receptor beta chain was captured by sequencing in a study of T cells after yellow fever vaccination. Study summary: SMART-Seq v4 Ultra Low Input prepared libraries from low-cell fractions.

This clonotype was counted only a few times. Antigen specificity is unknown. Germline CDR1 SGHVS, CDR2 FNYEAQ. With V trimmed by 5 bases and J by 13 bases, 5 bases remained unmatched. This CDR3 is 12 amino acids long. A 5'RACE template-switching step, the method used to make TCR cDNA, added a universal primer site and UMIs. TCRdb called the 5' RACE reads again in MiXCR, with one record for every CDR3 protein. This repertoire shows 250,000 to 300,000 distinct CDR3 sequences, roughly 4.8% found once; its top ten account for approximately 3.5%. Study observations and caveats: Some clonotypes were seen in both the CD4 and the CD8 compartments. These made up a small share and likely arose from convergent recombination.

This TCR derives from a man between 18 and 35 years old who received the YFV17D yellow fever vaccine. The sample was CD4+ T cells sorted from PBMCs, taken on the day of the yellow fever booster vaccination. The chain links TRBV7-6 to TRBJ2-2, with 9 bases fitting TRBD1. CDR3 in amino acids: CASSRTGDMLFF. CDR3 coding DNA: TGTGCCAGCAGCCGGACAGGGGATATGCTGTTTTTT.